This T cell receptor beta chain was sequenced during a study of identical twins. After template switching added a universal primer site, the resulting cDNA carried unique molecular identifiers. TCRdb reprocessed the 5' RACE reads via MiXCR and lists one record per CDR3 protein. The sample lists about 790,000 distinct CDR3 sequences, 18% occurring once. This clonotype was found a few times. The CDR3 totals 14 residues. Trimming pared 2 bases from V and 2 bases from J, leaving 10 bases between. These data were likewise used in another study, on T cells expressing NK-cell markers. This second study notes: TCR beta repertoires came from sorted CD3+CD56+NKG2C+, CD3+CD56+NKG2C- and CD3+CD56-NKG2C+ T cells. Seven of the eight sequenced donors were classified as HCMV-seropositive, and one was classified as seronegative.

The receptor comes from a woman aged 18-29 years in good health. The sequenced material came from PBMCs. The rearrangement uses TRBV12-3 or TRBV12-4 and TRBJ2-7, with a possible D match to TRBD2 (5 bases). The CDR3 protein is CASSLSDSTYEQYF. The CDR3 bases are TGTGCCAGCAGTTTATCGGACTCGACCTACGAGCAGTACTTC.